Listed below are T cell receptor beta chains from one sample, sequenced in a study of blood T cell repertoires in COVID-19. The repertoire was sequenced with immunoSEQ multiplex PCR; TCRdb's copy has only in-frame clones and lacks some. The data show approximately 390,000 clones, with around 91% seen just once and 6% to 7.5% held by the top ten. Sequencing used peripheral blood. The receptors were gathered from a man aged 18-30 years with active or convalescent COVID-19. The CDR3 runs from the conserved cysteine through the conserved F or W. The D gene is left open where the match is weak. Size tells how often a clone was seen (once, few, many) or the class of an expanded clone, and some rows leave it out.

size	D	V	J	CDR3	DNA
NA	NA	TRBV5-1	TRBJ1-1	CASTFGQMNTEAFF	TGCGCCAGCACCTTTGGACAGATGAACACTGAAGCTTTCTTT
once	NA	TRBV5-1	TRBJ2-5	CASSLVRDTKETQYF	TGCGCCAGCAGCTTGGTTCGGGACACAAAAGAGACCCAGTACTTC
NA	TRBD1	TRBV5-1	TRBJ1-3	CASSARQGSGNTIYF	TGCGCCAGCTCAGCTCGACAGGGCTCTGGAAACACCATATATTTT
once	NA	TRBV28	TRBJ1-3	CAGREGGGNTIYF	TGTGCCGGGAGAGAAGGGGGGGGGAACACCATATATTTT
NA	NA	TRBV2	TRBJ1-5	CASSGDKLNNQPQHF	TGTGCCAGCAGTGGGGACAAGCTAAACAATCAGCCCCAGCATTTT
NA	TRBD1	TRBV7-9	TRBJ1-3	CASSLAGQGFSGNTIYF	TGTGCCAGCAGCTTAGCGGGACAGGGATTCTCTGGAAACACCATATATTTT
NA	TRBD1	TRBV28	TRBJ1-3	CASINRGLGNTIYF	TGTGCCAGCATTAACAGGGGGCTTGGAAACACCATATATTTT
NA	TRBD1	TRBV19	TRBJ1-1	CASSEQGAYTEAFF	TGTGCCAGTAGTGAACAGGGGGCCTACACTGAAGCTTTCTTT
NA	NA	TRBV3-1/TRBV3-2	TRBJ2-5	CASSQGLGQETQYF	TGTGCCAGCAGCCAAGGGCTAGGCCAGGAGACCCAGTACTTC
NA	NA	TRBV7-9	TRBJ2-7	CASSPTGSYEQYF	TGTGCCAGCAGCCCGACGGGTTCCTACGAGCAGTACTTC
NA	NA	TRBV29-1	TRBJ1-6	CSVKGTSSDSPLHF	TGCAGCGTCAAGGGGACTTCGAGCGATTCACCCCTCCACTTT
NA	NA	TRBV12-1	TRBJ1-5	CASSFVCPDVRNNQPQHF	TGTGCCAGCAGCTTTGTGTGCCCTGATGTCAGAAACAATCAGCCCCAGCATTTT
NA	NA	TRBV9	TRBJ1-5	CASSVGPVNQPQHF	TGTGCCAGCAGCGTAGGTCCAGTTAATCAGCCCCAGCATTTT
NA	NA	TRBV7-2	TRBJ1-3	CASTQNQAGNTIYF	TGTGCCAGCACCCAAAATCAGGCGGGAAACACCATATATTTT
few	NA	TRBV9	TRBJ2-7	CASGQGSSYEQYF	TGTGCCAGCGGGCAGGGGAGCTCCTACGAGCAGTACTTC